The sequence of this T cell receptor beta chain was determined in a study of cytomegalovirus exposure and HLA in healthy donors. Germline CDR1 reads MNHEY; CDR2 reads SVGAGI. V was clipped by 6 bases and J by 6 bases; unmatched bases: 7. This CDR3 region has 13 residues. Primers included in the PCR were 60 Vbeta and 13 Jbeta primers. Method: immunoSEQ multiplex PCR; TCRdb's copy keeps in-frame clones and lacks some. This table has about 100,000 clones, around 74% appearing once. The sequencing sample was made of PBMCs. The sequence was obtained from a man aged 50-60 years in good health and CMV-seropositive. The chain recombines TRBV6-5 with TRBJ1-2, with 7 bases aligning to TRBD1. The CDR3 DNA is TGTGCCAGCAGGCCACAGGGGTCGCATGGCTACACCTTC. Encoded protein: CASRPQGSHGYTF.